The next 24 T cell receptor beta chains were all read from a single sample in a study of blood T cell repertoires in COVID-19. Using immunoSEQ multiplex PCR, the repertoire was profiled, and TCRdb retains in-frame clones only, with some absent. The table shows hundreds of thousands of clones, with 60% to 75% occurring only once. The sequenced material came from peripheral blood. Every receptor here comes from a woman older than 75 with acute or convalescent COVID-19.

This rearrangement joins TRBV27 to TRBJ2-2; unclear D gene. Germline loops: CDR1 MNHEY, CDR2 SMNVEV (reference sequence). The CDR3 sequence is 15 residues long. V lost 7 bases, J lost 3 bases, and 15 bases lay in between. As DNA, the CDR3 is TGTGCCAGCATTAGTCTTTCAGGCGACACCGGGGAGCTGTTTTTT. Protein sequence: CASISLSGDTGELFF.

J is TRBJ1-2 and V is TRBV24-1; TRBD1 matches at 8 bases. The CDR3 loop spans 13 amino acids. Trimming removed 4 bases from V and 5 bases from J; junction bases left unmatched: 2. Germline CDR1 KGHDR, CDR2 SFDVKD. The CDR3 DNA reads as TGTGCCACCAGTGACCGGACAGGGTATGGCTACACCTTC. Amino acid sequence: CATSDRTGYGYTF.

Note on this clone: This same CDR3 is encoded by further DNA sequences in the sample. The CDR3 DNA reads as TGCGCCAGCAGCTTGGTACTAGCGGGCAACAATGAGCAGTTCTTC. It yields the protein CASSLVLAGNNEQFF. The V and J genes are TRBV5-1 and TRBJ2-1; 9 bases fit TRBD2. Germline V gene lookup returns CDR1 SGHRS and CDR2 YFSETQ. The ends lost 0 bases at V and 5 bases at J; junction bases unmatched: 3. This CDR3 has 15 amino acids.

The V gene is TRBV30, the J gene TRBJ1-3, with a weak D call TRBD1 (5 bases). Germline V lookup: CDR1 GTSNPN, CDR2 SVGIG (reference sequence). Trimming stripped 3 bases from V and 4 bases from J, with 10 bases between. CDR3 size: 13 residues. The CDR3 DNA sequence: TGTGCCTGGAGGACAGCATCCGGAAACACCATATATTTT. Translation gives CAWRTASGNTIYF.

The gene calls are TRBV6-5 and TRBJ2-3; 8 nucleotides align to TRBD2. CDR3 length: 13 residues. V trimming: 6 bases; J trimming: 6 bases; junction bases outside the gene matches: 5. Per germline, CDR1 MNHEY and CDR2 SVGAGI. This CDR3 is CASSPGGPDTQYF. CDR3 DNA: TGTGCCAGCAGCCCGGGGGGGCCGGATACGCAGTATTTT.

CDR3 in DNA: TGTGCCACCAGCTACAGCCTGAACACTGAAGCTTTCTTT. Protein sequence: CATSYSLNTEAFF. The rearrangement uses TRBV15 and TRBJ1-1; D is ambiguous. The germline V gene has CDR1 LNHNV and CDR2 YYDKDF (reference sequence). V was clipped by 5 bases and J by 0 bases, with 7 bases between them. CDR3 length: 13 amino acids.

In this sample, this clone turned up a few times. Other DNA variants within this sample encode the same CDR3. The chain's CDR3 is CASSPSSYEQYF. Here the CDR3 DNA reads TGTGCCAGCTCACCGAGCTCCTACGAGCAGTACTTC. The chain employs TRBV18 and TRBJ2-7; no reliable D call. With 3 bases removed from V and 0 bases from J, the gap between germline ends came to 3 bases. Germline CDR1 and CDR2: KGHSH and LQKENI. CDR3 size: 12 residues. The full variable domain, completed using reference TRBV18 and TRBJ2-7, is NAGVMQNPRHLVRRRGQEARLRCSPMKGHSHVYWYRQLPEEGLKFMVYLQKENIIDESGMPKERFSAEFPKEGPSILRIQQVVRGDSAAYFCASSPSSYEQYFGPGTRLTVT.

This clone was picked up many times. The chain employs TRBV6-1 and TRBJ2-7; D gene unclear. V lost 2 bases, J lost 2 bases, and 13 bases lay in between. Germline assignment: CDR1 MNHNS and CDR2 SASEGT. The CDR3 has 15 amino acids. CDR3 sequence reads: CASSELRSPTYEQYF. CDR3 DNA sequence: TGTGCCAGCAGTGAATTGCGGAGCCCAACCTACGAGCAGTACTTC.

This clone was detected once. This chain joins TRBV5-4 and TRBJ2-1; D is possibly TRBD2 (6 bases). Trimming removed 4 bases from V and 9 bases from J, with 17 bases in between. The germline V gene has CDR1 SGHNT and CDR2 YYREEE (reference sequence). The CDR3 runs 14 residues. CDR3 nucleotide sequence: TGTGCCAGCAGCCTGCGGGATATCTGGGGTGAGCAGTTCTTC. Encoded protein: CASSLRDIWGEQFF.

This chain joins TRBV20-1 and TRBJ1-2, with 12 bases that match TRBD1. J lost 7 bases, V lost 3 bases, and 6 bases had no gene match. This CDR3 region has 14 residues. Germline V gene data show CDR1 as DFQATT and CDR2 as SNEGSKA (reference sequence). The CDR3 loop reads CSASHPGQGAGYTF. DNA for the CDR3: TGCAGTGCTAGTCACCCGGGACAGGGGGCTGGCTACACCTTC.

This sequence joins TRBV5-1 and TRBJ1-5; tentative D call: TRBD1 (5 bases). Germline loops: CDR1 SGHRS, CDR2 YFSETQ. V lost 1 base and J lost 4, with 15 bases in between. This CDR3 is 16 amino acids long. The CDR3 sequence: CASSLSPLGGNQPQHF. CDR3 DNA sequence: TGCGCCAGCAGCTTGTCTCCACTGGGGGGGAATCAGCCCCAGCATTTT.

This chain joins TRBV6-2 or TRBV6-3 and TRBJ2-5, with a possible D match to TRBD1 (6 bases). The V end was cut by 5 bases, the J end by 3 bases, with 7 bases between. The CDR3 sequence is 12 residues long. CDR1 and CDR2 (germline): MNHEY, SVGEGT. CDR3 coding DNA: TGTGCCAGCAGTCCAGGGGAAGAGACCCAGTACTTC. Encoded protein: CASSPGEETQYF.

The V and J genes are TRBV7-9 and TRBJ2-5; 7 nucleotides align to TRBD1. Germline V CDR1 and CDR2: SEHNR, FQNEAQ (reference sequence). CDR3 size: 14 residues. The J segment lost 7 bases and the V segment lost 3 bases, leaving 8 bases of the junction unmatched. The CDR3 region is CASSLGGQAGTQYF. As DNA, the CDR3 is TGTGCCAGCAGCTTGGGTGGACAGGCGGGGACCCAGTACTTC. Drawing the rest from reference TRBV7-9 and TRBJ2-5, the complete variable domain is DTGVSQNPRHKITKRGQNVTFRCDPISEHNRLYWYRQTLGQGPEFLTYFQNEAQLEKSRLLSDRFSAERPKGSFSTLEIQRTEQGDSAMYLCASSLGGQAGTQYFGPGTRLLVL.

The chain carries TRBV15 and TRBJ2-7; D is perhaps TRBD1 (6 bases). The V gene's germline CDR1 is LNHNV and CDR2 YYDKDF (reference sequence). The CDR3 contains 13 residues. With 2 bases removed from V and 4 bases from J, the gap between germline ends came to 9 bases. The CDR3 DNA reads as TGTGCCACCAGCAGATCTACAGGGTACGAGCAGTACTTC. Its protein is CATSRSTGYEQYF.

The chain links TRBV19 to TRBJ2-7; TRBD2 agrees at 8 bases. From germline, CDR1 is LNHDA and CDR2 SQIVND (reference sequence). V lost 3 bases, J lost 7 bases, and 17 bases stayed unmatched. CDR3 length equals 17 residues. The CDR3: CASSMKWGGGPSQEQYF. CDR3 in DNA: TGTGCCAGTAGTATGAAGTGGGGCGGGGGGCCCTCCCAAGAGCAGTACTTC.

CDR3 sequence (DNA): TGTGCCAGCAGCTTACGGGGGGGAGCAGATACGCAGTATTTT. It codes for CASSLRGGADTQYF. V and J are TRBV7-2 and TRBJ2-3, with 8 positions matching TRBD2. The CDR3 extends over 14 amino acids. From germline, CDR1 is SGHTA and CDR2 FQGNSA. The V segment lost 2 bases and the J segment 4 bases; nucleotides outside the gene matches: 2.

J is TRBJ1-2 and V is TRBV6-5, with D possibly being TRBD1 (5 bases). The CDR3 length is 13 residues. Deletions cut 6 bases from V and 6 bases from J, with 14 bases between. CDR1 and CDR2 from the germline V gene are MNHEY and SVGAGI. CDR3 amino acids: CASSPREVDGYTF. In DNA form, the CDR3 reads TGTGCCAGCAGCCCCAGGGAGGTCGATGGCTACACCTTC.

The chain recombines TRBV18 with TRBJ1-1, with D possibly being TRBD1 (6 bases). The CDR3 totals 15 residues. CDR1 KGHSH and CDR2 LQKENI come from the germline V gene. The ends were cut back, 2 bases at V and 5 bases at J, with 15 bases in the middle. The CDR3 sequence: CASSPFKGVATEAFF. In nucleotides, the CDR3 is TGTGCCAGCTCACCATTTAAGGGGGTAGCGACTGAAGCTTTCTTT.

The rearrangement links TRBV6-1 to TRBJ2-3, with TRBD1 identical over 8 bases. The CDR3 loop spans 17 amino acids. Trimming took 4 bases from V and 1 from J; bases not matched to a gene: 10. The germline V gene has CDR1 MNHNS and CDR2 SASEGT. The DNA for the CDR3 is TGTGCCAGCAGTGTTTTCCAGGGGGCTAGTGGCACAGATACGCAGTATTTT. It encodes CASSVFQGASGTDTQYF.

This clone was recorded only once. This chain joins TRBV2 and TRBJ1-2; maybe TRBD1 (6 bases). Germline V gives CDR1 SNHLY, CDR2 FYNNEI. The CDR3 has 13 residues. Between the trimmed V and J ends, which lost 6 bases and 10 bases, there was a span of 18 bases. The CDR3 region has the DNA TGTGCCAGCAGGAAGGGGCAGGGGAGAGACTACACCTTC. It codes for CASRKGQGRDYTF. Together with reference TRBV2 and TRBJ1-2, the CDR3 gives the full variable domain: EPEVTQTPSHQVTQMGQEVILRCVPISNHLYFYWYRQILGQKVEFLVSFYNNEISEKSEIFDDQFSVERPDGSNFTLKIRSTKLEDSAMYFCASRKGQGRDYTFGSGTRLTVV.

The rearrangement uses TRBV10-3 and TRBJ1-1, with 9 positions matching TRBD1. Germline V lookup: CDR1 ENHRY, CDR2 SYGVKD. The CDR3 runs 16 residues. With 4 bases clipped from V and 4 bases from J, the junction kept 10 bases outside the gene matches. The CDR3 reads CAISASSGTGPTEAFF. Written as DNA, the CDR3 is TGTGCCATCAGTGCCTCCTCCGGGACAGGGCCCACTGAAGCTTTCTTT.

The V and J genes are TRBV9 and TRBJ1-5, with 7 positions matching TRBD1. The CDR3 totals 14 residues. Germline V gene data show CDR1 as SGDLS and CDR2 as YYNGEE. The J segment lost 2 bases and the V segment lost 3 bases, leaving 2 bases of the junction unmatched. Here the CDR3 reads CASSGGTGNQPQHF. The CDR3 DNA follows: TGTGCCAGCAGCGGAGGGACAGGCAATCAGCCCCAGCATTTT.

This clone occurred once. The chain is built from TRBV13 and TRBJ2-5, with a weak D call TRBD1 (6 bases). CDR3 length: 14 residues. Germline values: CDR1 PRHDT, CDR2 FYEKMQ (reference sequence). V was shortened by 5 bases and J by 2 bases, with 12 bases between the two germline ends. The DNA of the CDR3 is TGTGCCAGCAGCCGAGGACAGAAACAAGAGACCCAGTACTTC. As protein: CASSRGQKQETQYF.

The chain couples TRBV4-1 to TRBJ1-5; no clear D gene. V was cut by 0 bases and J by 0 bases, with 12 bases left in between. CDR3 length: 17 residues. The germline V gene encodes CDR1 MGHRA and CDR2 YSYEKL. As DNA, the CDR3 is TGCGCCAGCAGCCAAGACGAAACGGGGTATAGCAATCAGCCCCAGCATTTT. Protein product: CASSQDETGYSNQPQHF.